This TCR beta chain appears in the sequencing data of a study of T cell responses to AZD1222 COVID-19 vaccine. Note on this clone: Its specificity is unknown.

The study, taken as a whole, reports: Mostly white British, mostly female donors; authors suggested clonal diversity may be underestimated. Repertoire sampling was restricted to post-peak T cell response timepoints.

Only in-frame clones appear in the TCRdb table, and some are missing; sequencing was by immunoSEQ multiplex PCR. The sample includes some 110,000 clones, 85% to 95% of them seen just once. The TCR was taken from an adult in good health. Sequences were derived from peripheral blood, sampled on day 0 of AZD1222 vaccination.

CDR3 bases: TGCAGCGTTTCCGGGACAGGGGCCCTTGGGAACCTGGGGGAGCAGTACTTC. The encoded protein is CSVSGTGALGNLGEQYF. This chain links TRBV29-1 with TRBJ2-7; 10 positions match TRBD1. CDR1 and CDR2 from the germline V gene are SQVTM and ANQGSEA. This CDR3 has 17 amino acids. Losses at the gene ends were 5 bases for V and 7 bases for J; bases not matched to a gene: 20.